This entry lists 20 T cell receptor beta chains sequenced from one sample in a study of patients and donors after allogeneic stem cell transplantation. One entry per CDR3 protein, called by TCRdb with MiXCR from the RT-PCR reads. The sample lists about 200,000 distinct CDR3 sequences, roughly 38% occurring once. The specimen was blood, either unsorted or a sorted T cell fraction (not recorded which). The origin of the receptors is a human donor who was either an allogeneic HSCT recipient or a stem cell or donor lymphocyte infusion donor (not recorded which). It is not recorded whose cells these are; they may come from a transplant donor.

The chain joins TRBV11-2 to TRBJ2-7, with a possible D match to TRBD1 (6 bases). Germline assignment: CDR1 SGHAT and CDR2 FQNNGV. V dropped 5 bases and J dropped 2 bases, with 13 bases sitting between them. The CDR3 sequence is 14 residues long. The DNA of the CDR3 is TGTGCCAGCAGCCGTACCCGGGACACCTACGAGCAGTACTTC. Its protein is CASSRTRDTYEQYF.

This clonotype was counted ten times or more. V usage is TRBV7-9 and J usage is TRBJ1-1, with D uncertain. V lost 3 bases, J lost 1 base, and 3 bases lay in between. The CDR3 is made up of 12 amino acids. CDR1 is SEHNR and CDR2 is FQNEAQ in the germline V gene (reference sequence). Here the CDR3 DNA reads TGTGCCAGCAGCTTCGGGAACACTGAAGCTTTCTTT. It specifies CASSFGNTEAFF.

The chain combines TRBV5-1 with TRBJ2-1, with 8 positions matching TRBD1. The CDR3 loop spans 15 amino acids. The V gene's germline CDR1 is SGHRS and CDR2 YFSETQ. The V segment lost 4 bases and the J segment 7 bases; nucleotides outside the gene matches: 10. CDR3 bases: TGCGCCAGCAGCCCGCCGGGACAGGCTAAAAATGAGCAGTTCTTC. It yields the protein CASSPPGQAKNEQFF.

This chain uses TRBV5-6 with TRBJ1-6; 7 bases line up with TRBD1. Germline loops: CDR1 SGHDT, CDR2 YYEEEE. This CDR3 has 16 amino acids. The V and J ends lost 5 bases and 10 bases, in that order; junction bases with no gene match: 15. The CDR3 coding sequence is TGTGCCAGCAGAAGTTCCGGACAGGCGATAGGATCACCCCTCCACTTT. Its protein is CASRSSGQAIGSPLHF.

CDR3: CASKRGNNEQFF. The CDR3 DNA follows: TGTGCCAGCAAAAGGGGTAACAATGAGCAGTTCTTC. The chain is built from TRBV12-3 or TRBV12-4 and TRBJ2-1; maybe TRBD1 (5 bases). V lost 7 bases and J lost 5, with 9 bases in between. CDR3 length equals 12 residues.

V usage is TRBV10-3 and J usage is TRBJ2-1; a weak D match, TRBD2 (6 bases). The V gene's germline CDR1 is ENHRY and CDR2 SYGVKD. V lost 4 bases and J 0 bases, leaving 10 bases between the germline ends. The length of the CDR3 is 15 residues. The CDR3 nucleotides are TGTGCCATCAGTGCGGAGGGGAGCTCCTACAATGAGCAGTTCTTC. As protein: CAISAEGSSYNEQFF.

This chain joins TRBV9 and TRBJ2-7, with unresolved D. V was cut by 0 bases and J by 4 bases, with 11 bases left in between. Germline lookup yields CDR1 SGDLS and CDR2 YYNGEE. The CDR3 sequence is 14 residues long. The CDR3 region is CASSVESWSYEQYF. The CDR3 bases are TGTGCCAGCAGCGTAGAATCCTGGTCGTACGAGCAGTACTTC.

V usage is TRBV10-3 and J usage is TRBJ1-1, with 10 bases lining up with TRBD1. Germline V gene lookup returns CDR1 ENHRY and CDR2 SYGVKD. CDR3 size: 13 residues. V lost 11 bases and J lost 4; bases outside the gene matches: 7. CDR3 in amino acids: CAGRQGASTEAFF. In nucleotides, the CDR3 is TGTGCCGGACGACAGGGGGCGAGCACTGAAGCTTTCTTT.

This chain joins TRBV18 and TRBJ2-1, with D uncertain. The CDR3 contains 13 residues. The V gene lost 1 base and the J gene lost 12 bases, with 13 bases spanning the gap. Germline loops: CDR1 KGHSH, CDR2 LQKENI. The chain's CDR3 is CASSPLIAIGQFF. CDR3 DNA sequence: TGTGCCAGCTCACCACTTATCGCAATAGGGCAGTTCTTC.

This clonotype appeared a few times. This chain connects TRBV5-1 to TRBJ1-2; no reliable D call. Germline-derived CDR1 and CDR2 are SGHRS and YFSETQ. The CDR3 spans 14 residues. The ends were cut back, 5 bases at V and 8 bases at J, with 19 bases in the middle. The CDR3 spells CASRMTFDVGGYTF. The CDR3 DNA sequence: TGCGCCAGCAGAATGACATTTGACGTGGGGGGCTACACCTTC.

This sequence joins TRBV5-8 and TRBJ2-1, with TRBD2 identical over 9 bases. The trim removed 4 bases at V and 6 bases at J, leaving 14 bases unmatched. Germline V lookup: CDR1 SGHTS, CDR2 YDEGEE. This CDR3 is 17 amino acids long. CDR3 in DNA: TGTGCCAGCAGCAGGTTAGCGGGGGTCCGTCGAGGCAATGAGCAGTTCTTC. It encodes CASSRLAGVRRGNEQFF.

The rearrangement links TRBV7-3 to TRBJ1-4; 9 bases agree with TRBD1. The CDR3 loop spans 19 amino acids. Losses at the gene ends were 2 bases for V and 7 bases for J; bases not matched to a gene: 17. Germline CDR1 is SGHTA and CDR2 is FQGTGA. The CDR3 DNA is TGTGCCAGCAGCTTAGCTGGTCGCGGCCGGACAGGGGTTTTTGAAAAACTGTTTTTT. Protein product: CASSLAGRGRTGVFEKLFF.

This clonotype has just a few counts. The genes are TRBV12-5 and TRBJ1-5, with D hard to call. Germline loops: CDR1 LGHNT, CDR2 FRNRAP. V was cut by 3 bases and J by 7 bases, with 7 bases left in between. The CDR3 is 12 residues long. The CDR3 protein is CASGFSGQPQHF. The CDR3, as DNA: TGTGCTAGTGGTTTCTCAGGACAGCCCCAGCATTTT.

The chain recombines TRBV7-9 with TRBJ1-1, with TRBD1 identical over 7 bases. The V gene end was trimmed by 8 bases and the J gene end by 1 base; junction bases not matched to a gene: 7. Germline assignment: CDR1 SEHNR and CDR2 FQNEAQ (reference sequence). The CDR3 has 14 amino acids. For the CDR3, the DNA is TGTGCCAGCGGTGAAGGGGGCCGGAACACTGAAGCTTTCTTT. It encodes CASGEGGRNTEAFF.

The table lists this clonotype with a few counts. The gene calls are TRBV10-3 and TRBJ1-3, with 7 bases identical to TRBD1. Germline V gene data show CDR1 as ENHRY and CDR2 as SYGVKD. V dropped 3 bases and J dropped 4; count of bases not matched to a gene: 6. The CDR3 runs to 15 residues. CDR3 protein: CAISETGAVGNTIYF. Here the CDR3 DNA reads TGTGCCATCAGTGAAACAGGGGCTGTCGGAAACACCATATATTTT.

This clonotype was seen more than once but under ten times. The chain has TRBV5-1 and TRBJ1-2, with a weak D call TRBD1 (5 bases). V lost 3 bases and J lost 8, with 17 bases in between. Germline values: CDR1 SGHRS, CDR2 YFSETQ. The CDR3 has 14 amino acids. This CDR3 reads CASSSQGQTGGYTF. Here the CDR3 DNA reads TGCGCCAGCAGCTCCCAGGGCCAAACGGGCGGCTACACCTTC.

The chain carries TRBV10-3 and TRBJ2-2; 14 nucleotides agree with TRBD2. Trimming at V came to 0 bases and at J to 0 bases, leaving 3 bases not matched to a gene. This CDR3 has 19 residues. Per the germline V gene, CDR1 is ENHRY and CDR2 is SYGVKD. As DNA, the CDR3 is TGTGCCATCAGTGAGTCCGGACTAGCGGGGGGACCGAACACCGGGGAGCTGTTTTTT. Amino acids: CAISESGLAGGPNTGELFF.

This clonotype was seen many times. J is TRBJ1-1 and V is TRBV30, with D possibly TRBD1 on 5 matching bases. Germline CDR1 GTSNPN, CDR2 SVGIG (reference sequence). With 5 bases removed from V and 2 bases from J, the gap between germline ends came to 9 bases. This CDR3 is built from 12 residues. The CDR3: CAWGTTNTEAFF. The CDR3 DNA reads as TGTGCCTGGGGGACTACTAACACTGAAGCTTTCTTT.

The table lists this clonotype with a few counts. The V call is TRBV20-1, the J call TRBJ1-6, with TRBD1 matching 7 bases. The CDR3 totals 15 residues. Germline values: CDR1 DFQATT, CDR2 SNEGSKA (reference sequence). V trimming: 6 bases; J trimming: 7 bases; junction bases outside the gene matches: 12. CDR3: CSAGPTGAWNSPLHF. The CDR3 region has the DNA TGCAGTGCCGGGCCAACAGGGGCCTGGAATTCACCCCTCCACTTT.

The rearrangement joins TRBV27 to TRBJ1-2; 7 nucleotides line up with TRBD1. This CDR3 contains 15 residues. The V gene end was trimmed by 2 bases and the J gene end by 5 bases; junction bases not matched to a gene: 8. Germline assignment: CDR1 MNHEY and CDR2 SMNVEV (reference sequence). The CDR3 nucleotides are TGTGCCAGCAGTTTAATCCCGGGACAGATATATGGCTACACCTTC. It encodes CASSLIPGQIYGYTF.